This passage covers 16 T cell receptor beta chains from one sample sequenced in a study of tumor and adjacent non-tumor tissue in lung cancer. No cell sorting was done before RNA was extracted from the tissue. The library came from three nested PCR rounds adapted from ARM-PCR protocols. TCRdb reprocessed the multiplex PCR reads via MiXCR and lists one record per CDR3 protein. The sample contains more than 75,000 distinct CDR3 sequences, 75% to 90% of which appear only once. Specimen: lung tumor tissue. Receptor source: a woman between 45 and 65 years old with non-small cell lung cancer.

As concerns this clonotype: Its ends do not fully match the called genes, so a read error is possible. The genes are TRBV18 and TRBJ2-2; D may be TRBD2 (5 bases). The germline gives CDR1 KGHSH, CDR2 LQKENI. This CDR3 comprises 16 residues. The CDR3 region has the DNA TGTGCCAGCTCACCTCTACACCCAGTACTCACCGGGGAGCCGTTTTTT. Protein: CASSPLHPVLTGEPFF.

This clonotype is a singleton in its sample. A junction end diverges from the germline sequence, so it may reflect a read error. The rearrangement links TRBV20-1 to TRBJ2-1; no clear D gene. This CDR3 contains 11 residues. Germline-derived CDR1 and CDR2 are DFQATT and SNEGSKA (reference sequence). This CDR3 is CSVRDDCEQFF. CDR3 sequence (DNA): TGCAGTGTTAGAGATGACTGTGAGCAGTTCTTC.

J is TRBJ2-1 and V is TRBV11-2; tentative D call: TRBD2 (5 bases). V lost 0 bases to trimming and J lost 9 bases, with 6 bases between them. The CDR3 sequence is 12 residues long. Germline CDR1 is SGHAT and CDR2 is FQNNGV. The DNA for the CDR3 is TGTGCCAGCAGCTTAGATCGGGGTGAGCAGTTCTTC. It is translated as CASSLDRGEQFF.

With regard to this clonotype: Likely a read error: the CDR3 ends without its conserved phenylalanine or tryptophan. The limits of the CDR3 on the DNA are not certain, so only TCRdb's listed CDR3 is given. The chain joins TRBV29-1 to TRBJ1-2; TRBD1, the table's D call, was not compared with the DNA. Germline V gives CDR1 SQVTM, CDR2 ANQGSEA. With termini counted, the CDR3 has 14 amino acids. This chain's CDR3 is CSVGPAGAIDGYTL.

As to this clonotype: This could be a read error, since a much larger clone is one nucleotide away. This sequence joins TRBV20-1 and TRBJ2-3; no definite D call. Germline values: CDR1 DFQATT, CDR2 SNEGSKA (reference sequence). The V and J ends lost 2 bases and 4 bases respectively, with 10 bases between them. This CDR3 has 13 amino acids. In nucleotides, the CDR3 is TGCAGTGCTAGAAAGACAAATTCAGATACGCAGTATTTT. It translates to CSARKTNSDTQYF.

As for this clonotype: Because it lacks the conserved phenylalanine or tryptophan at the end, this CDR3 is likely a read error. This chain uses TRBV7-9 with TRBJ2-5; a possible D gene is TRBD2 (5 bases). The germline V gene encodes CDR1 SEHNR and CDR2 FQNEAQ (reference sequence). The CDR3 is 11 amino acids. Here the CDR3 reads CASSLAETQYL. The CDR3 DNA sequence: TGTGCCAGTAGCTTAGCGGAGACCCAGTACTTG.

A remark on this clonotype: The CDR3 end shows no conserved phenylalanine or tryptophan, and so a read error is likely. The chain links TRBV20-1 to TRBJ2-3; 10 bases match TRBD2. After removal of 0 bases from V and 6 bases from J, the junction contained 6 bases not matched to a gene. There are 15 residues in the CDR3. Germline V CDR1 and CDR2: DFQATT, SNEGSKA (reference sequence). The chain's CDR3 is CSARELAGLLDTQYC. In DNA, the CDR3 is TGCAGTGCTAGAGAACTAGCGGGGCTATTGGATACGCAGTATTGT.

This clonotype was seen just once. Since the CDR3 does not end with the conserved phenylalanine or tryptophan, this likely comes from a read error. V and J are TRBV11-2 and TRBJ2-1, with 10 bases that match TRBD2. The CDR3 spans 15 residues. Germline CDR1 and CDR2: SGHAT and FQNNGV. CDR3 bases: TGTGCCGGCAGCTTTATAGCGGGAGGAGACAATGGGCAGTTCCTC. Its translation: CAGSFIAGGDNGQFL.

As concerns this clonotype: One junction end disagrees with the germline gene, perhaps due to a read error. The chain employs TRBV4-3 and TRBJ2-7, with TRBD2 identical over 14 bases. This CDR3 spans 16 amino acids. CDR1 and CDR2 (germline): LGHNA, YSLEER. DNA for the CDR3: TGTGCCAGCAGCCCCAGACTAGCGGGAGGGGTTGGGGATTTGTACTTC. Protein sequence: CASSPRLAGGVGDLYF.

A single count supports this clonotype. The chain uses TRBV11-2 and TRBJ1-4; the D is unclear. V gave up 2 bases and J gave up 4 bases, with 11 bases separating them. This CDR3 is built from 15 residues. In germline, CDR1 is SGHAT, CDR2 FQNNGV. The CDR3 loop reads CASSLIHGHNEKLFF. CDR3 sequence (DNA): TGTGCCAGCAGCTTAATACATGGGCATAATGAAAAACTGTTTTTT.

This clonotype was counted many times. The chain uses TRBV7-9 and TRBJ1-1, with TRBD1 identical over 7 bases. There are 15 residues in the CDR3. Trimming at V came to 5 bases and at J to 1 base, leaving 7 bases not matched to a gene. Germline loops: CDR1 SEHNR, CDR2 FQNEAQ (reference sequence). The CDR3 region is CASSRPTGQNTEAFF. The CDR3 coding sequence is TGTGCCAGCAGCCGCCCGACAGGGCAGAACACTGAAGCTTTCTTT.

To note about this clonotype: This likely comes from a read error, as the CDR3 has no conserved phenylalanine or tryptophan at its end. Because the CDR3's place on the DNA is in doubt, the DNA is left out and the CDR3 is given as listed by TCRdb. The chain couples TRBV4-2 to TRBJ1-5. The V gene's germline CDR1 is LGHNA and CDR2 YNFKEQ. A total of 17 residues make up the CDR3, ends included. This CDR3 is CASSLFLPRETNQPQRY.

The gene calls are TRBV6-2 or TRBV6-3 and TRBJ1-4; tentatively, D is TRBD1 (6 bases). Trimming left V 6 bases short and J 7 bases short, with 15 bases between. Germline assignment: CDR1 MNHEY and CDR2 SVGEGT. This CDR3 comprises 14 residues. The CDR3 loop is CASSCGGLGEKLFF. DNA of the CDR3: TGTGCCAGCAGCTGCGGGGGCCTGGGTGAAAAACTGTTTTTT.

A remark on this clonotype: The germline gene is not matched at one end of the junction; a read error may be the cause. The J gene is TRBJ2-5, the V gene TRBV11-1; D assignment may be TRBD1 or TRBD2 (5 bases each). CDR3 size: 15 residues. Germline lookup yields CDR1 SGHAT and CDR2 FQDESV (reference sequence). Written as DNA, the CDR3 is TGTGCCATCAGCCCGGGACCTGCGGTTCAAGAGACCCAGTACTTC. This translates into CAISPGPAVQETQYF.

The chain carries TRBV6-1 and TRBJ2-1, with TRBD1 matching 8 bases. The CDR3 has 16 amino acids. Per the germline V gene, CDR1 is MNHNS and CDR2 is SASEGT. With V trimmed by 6 bases and J by 6 bases, 13 bases remained unmatched. The CDR3 reads CASSTPGGGEINEQFF. The CDR3 DNA is TGTGCCAGCAGCACTCCAGGGGGCGGGGAGATCAATGAGCAGTTCTTC.

In regard to this clonotype: A junction boundary mismatches the germline segment, possibly from a read error. The rearrangement joins TRBV11-2 to TRBJ2-7; 7 bases align to TRBD2. The CDR3 covers 14 residues. CDR1 SGHAT and CDR2 FQNNGV come from the germline V gene. The CDR3 DNA reads TGTCCCAGCAACTTAGATAGGGGACTATACGAGCAGTACTTC. It translates to CPSNLDRGLYEQYF.